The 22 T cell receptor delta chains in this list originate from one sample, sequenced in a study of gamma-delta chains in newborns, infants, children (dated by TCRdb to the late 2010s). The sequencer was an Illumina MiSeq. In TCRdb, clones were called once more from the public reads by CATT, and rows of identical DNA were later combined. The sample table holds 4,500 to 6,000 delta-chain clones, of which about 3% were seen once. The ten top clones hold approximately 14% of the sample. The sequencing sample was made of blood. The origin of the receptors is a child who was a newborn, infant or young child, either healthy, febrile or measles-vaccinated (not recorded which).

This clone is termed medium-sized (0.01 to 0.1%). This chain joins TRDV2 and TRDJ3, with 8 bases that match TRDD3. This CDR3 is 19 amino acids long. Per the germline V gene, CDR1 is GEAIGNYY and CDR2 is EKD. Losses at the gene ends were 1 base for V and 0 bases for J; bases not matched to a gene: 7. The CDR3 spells CACDTYWGSSSWDTRQMFF. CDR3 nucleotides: TGTGCCTGTGACACGTACTGGGGGTCGAGCTCCTGGGACACCCGACAGATGTTTTTC.

The CDR3 region is CACDTLGDTISWDTRQMFF. The CDR3 DNA sequence: TGTGCCTGTGACACTCTGGGGGATACTATCTCCTGGGACACCCGACAGATGTTTTTC. The gene calls are TRDV2 and TRDJ3; 11 bases are a match to TRDD3. TCRdb gives no J gene; it was assigned here by matching the DNA to germline. Trimming took 1 base from V and 0 from J; bases not matched to a gene: 4. CDR1 is GEAIGNYY and CDR2 is EKD in the germline V gene. The CDR3 loop spans 19 amino acids.

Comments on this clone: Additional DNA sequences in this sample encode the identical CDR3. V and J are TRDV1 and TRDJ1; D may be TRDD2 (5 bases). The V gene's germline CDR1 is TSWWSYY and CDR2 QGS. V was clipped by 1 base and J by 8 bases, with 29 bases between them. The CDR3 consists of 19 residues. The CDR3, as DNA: TGTGCTCTTGGGGAACCCCCGCAGCCCGAGTCGCACCTTCAGGGGAAACTCATCTTT. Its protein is CALGEPPQPESHLQGKLIF.

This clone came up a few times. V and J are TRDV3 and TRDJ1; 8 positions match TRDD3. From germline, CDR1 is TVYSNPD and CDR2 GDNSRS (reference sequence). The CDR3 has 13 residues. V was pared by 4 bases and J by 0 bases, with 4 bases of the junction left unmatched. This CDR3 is CACVLGDTDKLIF. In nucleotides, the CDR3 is TGTGCCTGTGTACTGGGGGACACCGATAAACTCATCTTT.

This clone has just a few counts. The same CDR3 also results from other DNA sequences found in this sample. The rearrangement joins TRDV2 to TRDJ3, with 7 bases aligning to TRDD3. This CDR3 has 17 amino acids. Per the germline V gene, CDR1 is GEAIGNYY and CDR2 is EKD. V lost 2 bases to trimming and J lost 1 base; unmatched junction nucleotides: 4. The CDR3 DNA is TGTGCCTGTGACAGTACTGGGGATTCCTGGGACACCCGACAGATGTTTTTC. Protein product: CACDSTGDSWDTRQMFF.

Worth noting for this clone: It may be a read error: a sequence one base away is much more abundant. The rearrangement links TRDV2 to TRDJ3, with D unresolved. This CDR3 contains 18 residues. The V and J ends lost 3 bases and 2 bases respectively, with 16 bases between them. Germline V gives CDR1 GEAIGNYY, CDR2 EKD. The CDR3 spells CACDAVGGSAWDTRQMFF. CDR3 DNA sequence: TGTGCCTGTGACGCGGTCGGAGGAAGCGCCTGGGACACCCGACAGATGTTTTTC.

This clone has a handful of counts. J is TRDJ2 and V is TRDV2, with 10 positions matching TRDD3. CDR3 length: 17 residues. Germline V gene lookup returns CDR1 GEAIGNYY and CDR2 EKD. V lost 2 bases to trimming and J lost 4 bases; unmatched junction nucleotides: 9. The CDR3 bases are TGTGCCTGTGACATACTGGGGGATGAAATTGGGACAGCACAACTCTTCTTT. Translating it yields CACDILGDEIGTAQLFF.

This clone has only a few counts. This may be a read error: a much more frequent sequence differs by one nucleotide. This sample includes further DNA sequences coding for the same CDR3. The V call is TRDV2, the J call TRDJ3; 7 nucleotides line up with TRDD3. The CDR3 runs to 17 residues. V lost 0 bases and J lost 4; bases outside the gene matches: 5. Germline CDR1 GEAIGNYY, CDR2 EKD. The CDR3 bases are TGTGCCTGTGACACCTGGGGGAGCTCTTGGGACACCCGACAGATGTTTTTC. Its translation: CACDTWGSSWDTRQMFF.

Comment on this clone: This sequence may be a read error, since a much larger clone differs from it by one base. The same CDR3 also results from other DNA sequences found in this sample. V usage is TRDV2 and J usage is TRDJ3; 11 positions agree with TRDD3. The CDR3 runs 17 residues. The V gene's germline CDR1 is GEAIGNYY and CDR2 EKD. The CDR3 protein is CACDLLGDTWDTRQMFF. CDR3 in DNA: TGCGCCTGTGACCTACTGGGGGATACCTGGGACACCCGACAGATGTTTTTC.

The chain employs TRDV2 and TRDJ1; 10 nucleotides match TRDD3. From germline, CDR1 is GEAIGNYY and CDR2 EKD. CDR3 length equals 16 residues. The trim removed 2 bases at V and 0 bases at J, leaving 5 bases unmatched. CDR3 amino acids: CACDILGDQDTDKLIF. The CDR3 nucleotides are TGTGCCTGTGACATACTGGGGGATCAGGACACCGATAAACTCATCTTT.

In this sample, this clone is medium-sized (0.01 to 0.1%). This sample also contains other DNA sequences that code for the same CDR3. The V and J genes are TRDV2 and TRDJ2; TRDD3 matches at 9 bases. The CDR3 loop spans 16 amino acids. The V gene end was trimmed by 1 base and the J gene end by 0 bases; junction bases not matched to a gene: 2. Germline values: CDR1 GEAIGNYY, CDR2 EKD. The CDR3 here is CACDTVGDTLTAQLFF. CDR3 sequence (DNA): TGTGCCTGTGACACTGTGGGGGATACTTTGACAGCACAACTCTTCTTT.

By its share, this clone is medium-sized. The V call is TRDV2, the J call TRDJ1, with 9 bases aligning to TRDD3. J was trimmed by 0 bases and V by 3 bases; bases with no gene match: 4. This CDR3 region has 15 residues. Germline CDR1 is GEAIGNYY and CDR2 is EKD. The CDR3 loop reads CACDAVGDNTDKLIF. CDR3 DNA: TGTGCCTGTGACGCCGTGGGGGATAACACCGATAAACTCATCTTT.

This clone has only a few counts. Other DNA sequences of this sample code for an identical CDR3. CDR3 residues: CACDTVGDPWDTRQMFF. CDR3 nucleotides: TGTGCCTGTGACACCGTGGGGGACCCCTGGGACACCCGACAGATGTTTTTC. V is TRDV2 and J is TRDJ3; 7 bases line up with TRDD3. After removal of 0 bases from V and 2 bases from J, the junction contained 3 bases not matched to a gene. The germline gives CDR1 GEAIGNYY, CDR2 EKD. This CDR3 region has 17 residues.

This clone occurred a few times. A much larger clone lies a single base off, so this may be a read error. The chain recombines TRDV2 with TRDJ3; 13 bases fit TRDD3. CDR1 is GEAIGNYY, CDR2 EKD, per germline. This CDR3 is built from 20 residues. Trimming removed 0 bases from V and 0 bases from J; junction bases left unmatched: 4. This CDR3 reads CACDTVLGDTHSWDTRQMFF. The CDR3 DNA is TGTGCCTGTGACACCGTACTGGGGGATACGCACTCCTGGGACACCCGACAGATGTTTTTC.

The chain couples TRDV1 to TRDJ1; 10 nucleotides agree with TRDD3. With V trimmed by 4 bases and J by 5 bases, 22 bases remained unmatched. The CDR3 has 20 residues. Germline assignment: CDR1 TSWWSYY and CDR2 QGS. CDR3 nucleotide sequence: TGTGCTCTTGGGGTCTTTGCCCCACAAGGGGGATACGCGCAGCAGGATAAACTCATCTTT. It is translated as CALGVFAPQGGYAQQDKLIF.

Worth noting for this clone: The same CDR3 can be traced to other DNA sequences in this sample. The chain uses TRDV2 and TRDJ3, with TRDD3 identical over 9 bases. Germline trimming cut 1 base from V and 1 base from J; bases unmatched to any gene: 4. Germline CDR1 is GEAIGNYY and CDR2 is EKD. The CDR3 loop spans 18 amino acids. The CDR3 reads CACDTGDTRSWDTRQMFF. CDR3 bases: TGTGCCTGTGACACTGGGGATACGAGGTCCTGGGACACCCGACAGATGTTTTTC.

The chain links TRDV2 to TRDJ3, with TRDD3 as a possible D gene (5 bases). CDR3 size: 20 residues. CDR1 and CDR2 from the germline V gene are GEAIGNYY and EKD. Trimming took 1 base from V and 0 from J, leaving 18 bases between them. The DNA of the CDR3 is TGTGCCTGTGACACGGTGGGGCGTGACCCTAGCTCCTGGGACACCCGACAGATGTTTTTC. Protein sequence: CACDTVGRDPSSWDTRQMFF.

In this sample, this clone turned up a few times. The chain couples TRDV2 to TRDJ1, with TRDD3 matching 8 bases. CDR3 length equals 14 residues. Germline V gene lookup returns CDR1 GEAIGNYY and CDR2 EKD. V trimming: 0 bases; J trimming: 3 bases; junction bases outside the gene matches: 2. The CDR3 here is CACDTLGIPDKLIF. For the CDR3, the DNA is TGTGCCTGTGACACCCTGGGGATACCCGATAAACTCATCTTT.

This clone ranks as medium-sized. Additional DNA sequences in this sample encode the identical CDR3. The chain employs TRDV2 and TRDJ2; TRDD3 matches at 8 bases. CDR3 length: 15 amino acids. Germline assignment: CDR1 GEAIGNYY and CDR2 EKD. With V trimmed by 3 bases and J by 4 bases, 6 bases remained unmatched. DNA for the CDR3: TGTGCCTGTGACTTACTGGGGGGGTCGACAGCACAACTCTTCTTT. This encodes CACDLLGGSTAQLFF.

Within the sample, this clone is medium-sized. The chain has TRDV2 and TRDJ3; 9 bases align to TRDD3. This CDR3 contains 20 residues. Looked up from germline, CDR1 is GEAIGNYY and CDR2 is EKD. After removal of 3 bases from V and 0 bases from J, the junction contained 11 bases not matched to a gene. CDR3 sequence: CACDSYWGTPSSWDTRQMFF. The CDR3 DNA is TGTGCCTGTGACTCGTACTGGGGGACCCCCAGCTCCTGGGACACCCGACAGATGTTTTTC.

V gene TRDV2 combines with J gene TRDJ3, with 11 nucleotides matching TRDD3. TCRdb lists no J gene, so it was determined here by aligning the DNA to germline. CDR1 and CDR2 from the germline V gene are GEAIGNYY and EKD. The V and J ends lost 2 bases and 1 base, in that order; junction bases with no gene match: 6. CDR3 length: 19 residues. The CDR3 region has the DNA TGTGCCTGTGACATACTGGGGGATATTGCTTCCTGGGACACCCGACAGATGTTTTTC. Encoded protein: CACDILGDIASWDTRQMFF.

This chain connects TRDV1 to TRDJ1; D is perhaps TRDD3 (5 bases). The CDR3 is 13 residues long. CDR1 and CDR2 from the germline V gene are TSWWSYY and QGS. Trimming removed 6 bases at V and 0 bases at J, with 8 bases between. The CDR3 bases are TGTGCTCTTGGCCCGGGATACACCGATAAACTCATCTTT. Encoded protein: CALGPGYTDKLIF.